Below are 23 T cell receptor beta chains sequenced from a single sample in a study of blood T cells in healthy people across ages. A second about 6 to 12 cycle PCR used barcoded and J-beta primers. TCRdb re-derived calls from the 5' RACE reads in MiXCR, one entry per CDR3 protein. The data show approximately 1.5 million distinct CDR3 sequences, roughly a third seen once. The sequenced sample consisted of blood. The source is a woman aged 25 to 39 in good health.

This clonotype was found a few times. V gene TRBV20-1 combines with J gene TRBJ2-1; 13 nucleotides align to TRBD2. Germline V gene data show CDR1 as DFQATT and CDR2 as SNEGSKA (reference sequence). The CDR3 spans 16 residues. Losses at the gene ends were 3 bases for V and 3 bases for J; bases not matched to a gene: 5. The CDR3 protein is CSARSRLAGGYNEQFF. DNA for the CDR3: TGCAGTGCTAGGTCCCGACTAGCGGGAGGCTACAATGAGCAGTTCTTC.

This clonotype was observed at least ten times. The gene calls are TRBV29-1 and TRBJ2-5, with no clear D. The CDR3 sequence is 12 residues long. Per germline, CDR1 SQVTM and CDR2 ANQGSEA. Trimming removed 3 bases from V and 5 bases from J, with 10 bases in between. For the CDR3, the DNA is TGCAGCGTTGATCGTTTCGGTGAGACCCAGTACTTC. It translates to CSVDRFGETQYF. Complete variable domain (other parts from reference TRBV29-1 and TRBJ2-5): SAVISQKPSRDICQRGTSLTIQCQVDSQVTMMFWYRQQPGQSLTLIATANQGSEATYESGFVIDKFPISRPNLTFSTLTVSNMSPEDSSIYLCSVDRFGETQYFGPGTRLLVL.

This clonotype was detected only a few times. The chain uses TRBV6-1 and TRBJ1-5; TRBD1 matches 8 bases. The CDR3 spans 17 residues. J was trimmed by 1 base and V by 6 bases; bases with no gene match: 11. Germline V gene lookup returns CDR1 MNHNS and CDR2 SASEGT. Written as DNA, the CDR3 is TGTGCCAGCAGATTGGACAGGGCGCGATGGAGCAATCAGCCCCAGCATTTT. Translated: CASRLDRARWSNQPQHF.

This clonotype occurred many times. The DNA of the CDR3 is TGCAGTGCCCTACTCCGGACAGATAATCAGCCCCAGCATTTT. Protein sequence: CSALLRTDNQPQHF. The chain recombines TRBV20-1 with TRBJ1-5; D perhaps matches TRBD1 (6 bases). Germline CDR1 DFQATT, CDR2 SNEGSKA (reference sequence). V dropped 6 bases and J dropped 4 bases, with 16 bases sitting between them. The CDR3 is 14 amino acids.

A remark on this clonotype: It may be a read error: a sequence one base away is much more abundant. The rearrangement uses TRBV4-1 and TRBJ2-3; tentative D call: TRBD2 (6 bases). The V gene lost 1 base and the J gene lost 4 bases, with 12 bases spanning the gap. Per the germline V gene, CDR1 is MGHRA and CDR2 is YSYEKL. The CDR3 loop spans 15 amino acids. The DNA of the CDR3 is TGCGCCAGCAGCCAAGGGGCGGGAACAGCAGATACGCAGTATTTT. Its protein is CASSQGAGTADTQYF.

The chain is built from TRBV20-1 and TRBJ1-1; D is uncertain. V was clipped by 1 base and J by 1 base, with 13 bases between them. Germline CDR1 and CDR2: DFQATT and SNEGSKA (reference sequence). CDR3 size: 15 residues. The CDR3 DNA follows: TGCAGTGCTAGAGTGGGTGGGAAGACGAACACTGAAGCTTTCTTT. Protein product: CSARVGGKTNTEAFF.

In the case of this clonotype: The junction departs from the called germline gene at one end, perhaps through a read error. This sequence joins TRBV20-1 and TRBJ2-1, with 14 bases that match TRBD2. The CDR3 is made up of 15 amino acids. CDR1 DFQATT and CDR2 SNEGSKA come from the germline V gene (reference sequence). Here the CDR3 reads CSARPGTSGSNERFF. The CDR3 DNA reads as TGCAGTGCTAGACCAGGGACTAGCGGGAGCAATGAGCGGTTCTTC.

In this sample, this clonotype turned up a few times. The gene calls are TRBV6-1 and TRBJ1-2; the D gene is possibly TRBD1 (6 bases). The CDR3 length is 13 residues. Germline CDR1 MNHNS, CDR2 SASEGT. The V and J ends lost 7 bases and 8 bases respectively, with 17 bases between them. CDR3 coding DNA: TGTGCCAGCAAACCGGGCCCGGGGGCCGGCTACACCTTC. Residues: CASKPGPGAGYTF.

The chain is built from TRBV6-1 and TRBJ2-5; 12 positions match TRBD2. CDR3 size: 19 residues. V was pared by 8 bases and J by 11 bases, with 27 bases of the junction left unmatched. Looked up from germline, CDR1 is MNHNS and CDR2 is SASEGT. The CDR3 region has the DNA TGTGCCAGCGGGACTAGCGGGCCGGCGGTGCACTCTCAGTTCGGGGAGCAGTACTTC. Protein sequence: CASGTSGPAVHSQFGEQYF.

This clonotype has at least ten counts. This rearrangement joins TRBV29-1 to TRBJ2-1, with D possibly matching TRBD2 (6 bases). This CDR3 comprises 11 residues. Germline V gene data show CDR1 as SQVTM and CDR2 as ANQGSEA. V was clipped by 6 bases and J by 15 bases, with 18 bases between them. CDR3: CSVNSGQHRFF. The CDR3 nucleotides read TGCAGCGTCAATAGCGGTCAACATAGGTTCTTC.

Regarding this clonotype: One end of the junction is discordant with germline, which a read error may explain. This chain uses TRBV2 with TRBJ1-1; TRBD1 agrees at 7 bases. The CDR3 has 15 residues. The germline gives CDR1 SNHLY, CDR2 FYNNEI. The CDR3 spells CASRPFEDRNIEAFF. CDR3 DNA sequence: TGTGCCAGCAGACCCTTCGAGGACAGGAACATTGAAGCTTTCTTT.

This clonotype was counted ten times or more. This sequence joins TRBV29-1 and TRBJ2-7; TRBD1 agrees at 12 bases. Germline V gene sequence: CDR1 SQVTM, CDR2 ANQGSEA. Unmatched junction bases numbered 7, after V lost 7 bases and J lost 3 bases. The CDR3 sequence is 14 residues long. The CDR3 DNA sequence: TGCAGCGCCTCCGGGACAGGGGGCTTCTACGAGCAGTACTTC. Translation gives CSASGTGGFYEQYF.

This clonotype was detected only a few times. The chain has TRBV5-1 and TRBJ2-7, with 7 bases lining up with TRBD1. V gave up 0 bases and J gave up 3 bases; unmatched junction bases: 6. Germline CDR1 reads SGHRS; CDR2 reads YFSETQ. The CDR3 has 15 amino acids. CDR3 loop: CASSLVERGHYEQYF. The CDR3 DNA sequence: TGCGCCAGCAGCTTGGTTGAAAGGGGGCACTACGAGCAGTACTTC.

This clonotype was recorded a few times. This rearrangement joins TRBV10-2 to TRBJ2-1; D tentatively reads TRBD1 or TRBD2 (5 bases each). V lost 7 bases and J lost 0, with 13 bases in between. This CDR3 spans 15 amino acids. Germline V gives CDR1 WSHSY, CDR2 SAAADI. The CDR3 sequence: CASINTGPSYNEQFF. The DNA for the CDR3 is TGCGCCAGCATTAACACGGGACCCTCCTACAATGAGCAGTTCTTC.

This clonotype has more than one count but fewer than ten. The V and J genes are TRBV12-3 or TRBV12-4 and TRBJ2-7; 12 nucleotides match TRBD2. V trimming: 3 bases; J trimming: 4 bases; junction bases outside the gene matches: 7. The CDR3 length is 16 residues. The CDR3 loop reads CASSFRTSGEKYEQYF. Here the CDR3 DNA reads TGTGCCAGCAGTTTCCGGACTAGCGGGGAAAAATACGAGCAGTACTTC.

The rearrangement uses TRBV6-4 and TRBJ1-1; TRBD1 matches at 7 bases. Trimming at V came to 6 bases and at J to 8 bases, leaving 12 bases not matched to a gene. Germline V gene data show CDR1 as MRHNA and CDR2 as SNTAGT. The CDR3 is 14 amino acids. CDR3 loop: CASRREGARGEAFF. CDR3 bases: TGTGCCAGCAGGAGAGAGGGGGCTAGAGGGGAAGCTTTCTTT.

The CDR3 nucleotides are TGTGCCAGCACCCGGACAGGAGGGGAAACCTACGAGCAGTACTTC. Translation: CASTRTGGETYEQYF. This chain uses TRBV27 with TRBJ2-7, with a weak D call TRBD1 (7 bases). Germline CDR1 MNHEY, CDR2 SMNVEV (reference sequence). CDR3 length: 15 amino acids. V lost 7 bases and J lost 2, with 18 bases in between.

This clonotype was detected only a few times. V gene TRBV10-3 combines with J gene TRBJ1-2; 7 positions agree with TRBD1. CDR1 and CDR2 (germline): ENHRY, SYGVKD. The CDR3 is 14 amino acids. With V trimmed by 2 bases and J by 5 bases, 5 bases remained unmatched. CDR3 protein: CAISETEGAYGYTF. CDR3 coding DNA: TGTGCCATCAGTGAGACGGAGGGGGCGTATGGCTACACCTTC.

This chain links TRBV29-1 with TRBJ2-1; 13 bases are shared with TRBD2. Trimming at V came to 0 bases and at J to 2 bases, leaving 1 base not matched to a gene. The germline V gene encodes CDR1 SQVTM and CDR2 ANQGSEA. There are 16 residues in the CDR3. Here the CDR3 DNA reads TGCAGCGTTGAAGAGGGACTAGCGGGGCCCTACAATGAGCAGTTCTTC. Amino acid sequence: CSVEEGLAGPYNEQFF.

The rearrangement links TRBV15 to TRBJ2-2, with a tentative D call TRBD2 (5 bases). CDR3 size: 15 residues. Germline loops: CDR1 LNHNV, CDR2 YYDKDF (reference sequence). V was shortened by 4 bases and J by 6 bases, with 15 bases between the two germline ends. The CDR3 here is CATSTGPIGAGELFF. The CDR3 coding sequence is TGTGCCACCAGCACCGGGCCAATCGGGGCCGGGGAGCTGTTTTTT. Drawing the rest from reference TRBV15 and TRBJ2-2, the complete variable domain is DAMVIQNPRYQVTQFGKPVTLSCSQTLNHNVMYWYQQKSSQAPKLLFHYYDKDFNNEADTPDNFQSRRPNTSFCFLDIRSPGLGDTAMYLCATSTGPIGAGELFFGEGSRLTVL.

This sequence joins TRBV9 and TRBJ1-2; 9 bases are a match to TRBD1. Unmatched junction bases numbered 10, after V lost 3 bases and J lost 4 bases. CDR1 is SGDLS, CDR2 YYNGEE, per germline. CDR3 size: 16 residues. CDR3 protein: CASSEAGTGRGYGYTF. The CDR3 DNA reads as TGTGCCAGCAGCGAGGCCGGGACAGGGAGAGGCTATGGCTACACCTTC.

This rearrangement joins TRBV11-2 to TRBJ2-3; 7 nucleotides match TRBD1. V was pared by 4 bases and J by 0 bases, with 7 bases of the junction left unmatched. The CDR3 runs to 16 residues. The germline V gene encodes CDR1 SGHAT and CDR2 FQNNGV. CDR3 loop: CASSSYRGPSTDTQYF. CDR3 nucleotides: TGTGCCAGCAGCTCCTACAGGGGACCTAGCACAGATACGCAGTATTTT.

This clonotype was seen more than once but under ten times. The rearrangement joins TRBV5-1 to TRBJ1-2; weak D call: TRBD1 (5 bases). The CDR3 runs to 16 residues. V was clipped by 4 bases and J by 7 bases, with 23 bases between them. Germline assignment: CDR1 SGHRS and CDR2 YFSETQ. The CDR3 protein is CASSPLKLVPGLGYTF. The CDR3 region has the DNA TGCGCCAGCAGCCCCTTAAAATTAGTCCCAGGGCTTGGCTACACCTTC.